This TCR beta chain was profiled in a study of chemoradiotherapy in HPV16-positive cancers. Study-wide points: HPV-responsive T-cell expansion during chemoradiotherapy was linked to improved recurrence-free survival in HPV16-positive patients.

Method: immunoSEQ multiplex PCR; TCRdb's copy keeps in-frame clones and lacks some. The table has roughly 8,400 clones, 60% to 75% seen once. Germline V gives CDR1 SNHLY, CDR2 FYNNEI. The CDR3 loop spans 15 amino acids. Trimming pared 6 bases from V and 0 bases from J, leaving 11 bases between. Concerning this clone: What it binds is not known.

This specimen consisted of tumor tissue, obtained from a patient who underwent chemoradiotherapy. This chain links TRBV2 with TRBJ2-2; maybe TRBD1 (6 bases). The TCR sequence derives from a human donor with HPV-associated anogenital cancer. The CDR3 spells CASRGTPTNTGELFF. The CDR3 region has the DNA TGTGCCAGCAGGGGGACACCCACGAACACCGGGGAGCTGTTTTTT.